Listed below are T cell receptor beta chains from one sample, sequenced in a study of blood T cells in healthy people across ages. TCRdb used MiXCR to reprocess the 5' RACE reads, holding one entry per CDR3 protein. The table shows some 1.4 million distinct CDR3 sequences, with roughly 40% occurring only once. The sequencing sample was made of blood. The receptors here all came from a woman between 18 and 29 years old in good health. Both conserved end residues are part of each CDR3. A D gene is named only where the DNA matches it firmly. Size is omitted from some rows. Given values are once, few, many or a class for expanded clones.

size | D | J | V | length | DNA | CDR3
few | TRBD2 | TRBJ2-5 | TRBV6-6 | 15 | TGTGCCAGCAGTTGGGGACTAGCGGGGGTAGAGACCCAGTACTTC | CASSWGLAGVETQYF
- | TRBD2 | TRBJ2-5 | TRBV20-1 | 14 | TGCAGTGTCCGGGTAGCGGGAGAAGCAGAGACCCAGTACTTC | CSVRVAGEAETQYF
few | TRBD2 | TRBJ2-1 | TRBV12-3/TRBV12-4 | 17 | TGTGCCAGCAGTTTACTATTACTAGCGGGGGTCTACAATGAGCAGTTCTTC | CASSLLLLAGVYNEQFF
once | TRBD2 | TRBJ2-5 | TRBV2 | 17 | TGTGCCAGCAAGGCTAGCGGGAAATCCAGAACCCTCAATGAGCAGTACTTC | CASKASGKSRTLNEQYF
few | - | TRBJ2-7 | TRBV9 | 15 | TGTGCCAGCAGCGCCCACCTAGGGGTCTCCTACGAGCAGTACTTC | CASSAHLGVSYEQYF
- | TRBD2 | TRBJ2-3 | TRBV28 | 15 | TGTGCCAGCAGCCTGACCGGGACTACTACAGATACGCAGTATTTT | CASSLTGTTTDTQYF
- | - | TRBJ1-1 | TRBV4-1 | 12 | TGCGCCAGCAGCCAAGTCGGACAGGAAGCTTTCTTT | CASSQVGQEAFF
once | - | TRBJ2-3 | TRBV7-6 | 16 | TGTGCCAGCAGCTTAAGAAAGAGCCTGGGCACAGATACGCAGTATTTT | CASSLRKSLGTDTQYF
- | - | TRBJ2-1 | TRBV21-1 | 20 | TGTGCCAGCAGCAAAGCGCTTTCGTTCTTGTCCGGGACATGTTACAATGAGCAGTTCTTC | CASSKALSFLSGTCYNEQFF
- | TRBD1 | TRBJ1-3 | TRBV4-1 | 17 | TGCGCCAGCAGCCATCACCGGAGGACAGGGGCTGGAAACACCATATATTTT | CASSHHRRTGAGNTIYF
once | - | TRBJ2-3 | TRBV27 | 15 | TGTGCCAGCACCCCCACCGATCCAGAGACAGATACGCAGTATTTT | CASTPTDPETDTQYF
- | TRBD2 | TRBJ2-5 | TRBV7-9 | 16 | TGTGCCAGCAGCTTGGCGGGACTAGGGTACCAAGAGACCCAGTACTTC | CASSLAGLGYQETQYF
- | - | TRBJ2-7 | TRBV6-5 | 14 | TGTGCCAGCAGTACCCGGGACACCTCCTACGAGCAGTACTTC | CASSTRDTSYEQYF
- | - | TRBJ1-2 | TRBV20-1 | 11 | TGCAGTGCAGCCGGATTTAGCGGCTACACCTTC | CSAAGFSGYTF
- | TRBD2 | TRBJ2-1 | TRBV12-3/TRBV12-4 | 14 | TGTGCCAGCAGTTTGGTCCCGCGGGGGGAGGGTCAGTTCTTC | CASSLVPRGEGQFF
- | - | TRBJ2-1 | TRBV20-1 | 13 | TGCAGTGCTACCCAGCGGATCTACAATGAGCAGTTCTTC | CSATQRIYNEQFF
- | TRBD2 | TRBJ2-5 | TRBV20-1 | 16 | TGCAGTGCTAGACCCGGTCGGACTAGCGGGAGGAATGAGCAGTACTTC | CSARPGRTSGRNEQYF
- | - | TRBJ2-1 | TRBV10-3 | 13 | TGTGCCATCACGGGGACCCCTTTCAATGAGCAGTTCTTC | CAITGTPFNEQFF
- | - | TRBJ1-1 | TRBV12-3/TRBV12-4 | 13 | TGTGCCAGCAGAGATAACGGGGGTACTGAAGCTTTCTTT | CASRDNGGTEAFF
- | TRBD1 | TRBJ1-2 | TRBV30 | 14 | TGTGCCTGGAGTAGGACAGGGGAGAACTATGGCTACACCTTC | CAWSRTGENYGYTF
- | TRBD1 | TRBJ1-6 | TRBV3-1 | 15 | TGTGCCTGCAGCCAAGGGGCGACAGGGAATTCACCCCTCCACTTT | CACSQGATGNSPLHF
- | - | TRBJ2-7 | TRBV15 | 17 | TGTGCCACCAGCAGGACTAACAGGAGACTATTTACCTACGAGCAGTACTTC | CATSRTNRRLFTYEQYF
- | - | TRBJ2-3 | TRBV7-9 | 17 | TGTGCCAGCAGCCGCCCTCACGTATGGGGGGCTGGAGATACGCAGTATTTT | CASSRPHVWGAGDTQYF
- | - | TRBJ2-7 | TRBV10-2 | 12 | TGCGCCAGCCGACCGGACTTCACCGAGCAGTACTTC | CASRPDFTEQYF
- | TRBD1 | TRBJ2-1 | TRBV20-1 | 17 | TGCAGTGCCCCGGCAGGGGGCTCTACAGGCTCCTACAATGAGCAGTTCTTC | CSAPAGGSTGSYNEQFF
- | TRBD1 | TRBJ1-2 | TRBV4-1 | 15 | TGCGCCAGCAGCCAAAAAGCCGGGGGGACAGGGGGCTACACCTTC | CASSQKAGGTGGYTF
- | - | TRBJ1-2 | TRBV6-5 | 13 | TGTGCCAGCAGTTACGGGGCCCGCTATGGCTACACCTTC | CASSYGARYGYTF
- | TRBD2 | TRBJ2-3 | TRBV12-3/TRBV12-4 | 16 | TGTGCCAGCAGGTATACCGGGACTAGCGGTTCAGATACGCAGTATTTT | CASRYTGTSGSDTQYF
- | TRBD2 | TRBJ2-1 | TRBV5-5 | 16 | TGTGCCAGCAGCGCAGGACTAGCCGTATCCTACAATGAGCAGTTCTTC | CASSAGLAVSYNEQFF
few | - | TRBJ2-7 | TRBV5-6 | 13 | TGTGCCAGCAGCTTGGACATTACCTACGAGCAGTACTTC | CASSLDITYEQYF
- | TRBD1 | TRBJ2-7 | TRBV15 | 13 | TGTGCCACCAGCGCGGGACAGGGATACGAGCAGTACTTC | CATSAGQGYEQYF
few | - | TRBJ2-4 | TRBV25-1 | 13 | TGTGCCAGCAGTGACCGCAGGGCTGGCATTCAGTACTTC | CASSDRRAGIQYF
- | - | TRBJ2-5 | TRBV15 | 13 | TGTGCCACCAGCAGAGCCCCTCAAGAGACCCAGTACTTC | CATSRAPQETQYF
- | TRBD2 | TRBJ2-7 | TRBV6-6 | 15 | TGTGCCAGCACTAAGGGGACTAGCGGCGCCTACGAGCAGTACTTC | CASTKGTSGAYEQYF
- | - | TRBJ2-5 | TRBV2 | 13 | TGTGCCAGCAGTAATACAGGGTCGAGATATCAGTACTTC | CASSNTGSRYQYF